A single T cell receptor beta chain is shown here with its context. The PCR contained 60 Vbeta and 13 Jbeta primers. Profiled with immunoSEQ multiplex PCR; TCRdb holds only in-frame clones, not every one. The sample holds a few hundred thousand clones, approximately 82% seen once. Germline lookup yields CDR1 SGDLS and CDR2 YYNGEE. The CDR3 runs to 14 residues. Trimming took off 6 bases at V and 4 bases at J, with 16 bases between the two ends. The data belong to a study of cytomegalovirus exposure and HLA in healthy donors. The clonotype was recovered from a woman in her sixties or seventies in good health and CMV-seropositive. The chain has TRBV9 and TRBJ1-1; D unclear. Specimen: PBMCs. CDR3 bases: TGTGCCAGCACCCTTGGGCAGTCTACCACTGAAGCTTTCTTT. Its translation: CASTLGQSTTEAFF.